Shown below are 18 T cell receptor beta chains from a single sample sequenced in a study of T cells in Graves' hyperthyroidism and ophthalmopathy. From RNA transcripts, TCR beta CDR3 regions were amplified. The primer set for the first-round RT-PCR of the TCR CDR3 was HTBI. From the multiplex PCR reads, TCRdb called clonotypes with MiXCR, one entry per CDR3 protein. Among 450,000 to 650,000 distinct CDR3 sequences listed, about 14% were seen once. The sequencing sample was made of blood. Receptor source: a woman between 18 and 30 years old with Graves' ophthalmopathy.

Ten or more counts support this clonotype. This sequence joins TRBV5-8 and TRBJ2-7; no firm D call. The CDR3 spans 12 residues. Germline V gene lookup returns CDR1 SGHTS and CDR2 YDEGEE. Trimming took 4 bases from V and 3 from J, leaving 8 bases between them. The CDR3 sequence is CASSRLVYEQYF. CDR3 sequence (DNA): TGTGCCAGCAGCCGTCTTGTCTACGAGCAGTACTTC.

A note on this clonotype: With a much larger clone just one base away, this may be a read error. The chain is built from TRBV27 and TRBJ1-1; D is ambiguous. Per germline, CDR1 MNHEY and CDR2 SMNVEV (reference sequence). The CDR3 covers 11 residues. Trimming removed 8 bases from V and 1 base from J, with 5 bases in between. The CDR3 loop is CASGQNTEAFF. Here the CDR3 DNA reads TGTGCCAGCGGTCAGAACACTGAAGCTTTCTTT.

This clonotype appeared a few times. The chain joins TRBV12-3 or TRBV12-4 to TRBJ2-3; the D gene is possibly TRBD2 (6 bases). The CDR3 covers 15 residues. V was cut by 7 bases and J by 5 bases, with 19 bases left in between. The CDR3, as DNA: TGTGCCAGCAACCCCCTAACGGGAGCGGGAGATACGCAGTATTTT. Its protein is CASNPLTGAGDTQYF.

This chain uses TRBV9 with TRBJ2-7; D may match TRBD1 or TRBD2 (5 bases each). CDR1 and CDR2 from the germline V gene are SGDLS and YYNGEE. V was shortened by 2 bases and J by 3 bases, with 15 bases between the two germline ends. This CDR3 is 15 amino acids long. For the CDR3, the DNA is TGTGCCAGCAGCGTGAGGGGCCATAGAGGCTACGAGCAGTACTTC. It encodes CASSVRGHRGYEQYF. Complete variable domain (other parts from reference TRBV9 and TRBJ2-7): DSGVTQTPKHLITATGQRVTLRCSPRSGDLSVYWYQQSLDQGLQFLIQYYNGEERAKGNILERFSAQQFPDLHSELNLSSLELGDSALYFCASSVRGHRGYEQYFGPGTRLTVT.

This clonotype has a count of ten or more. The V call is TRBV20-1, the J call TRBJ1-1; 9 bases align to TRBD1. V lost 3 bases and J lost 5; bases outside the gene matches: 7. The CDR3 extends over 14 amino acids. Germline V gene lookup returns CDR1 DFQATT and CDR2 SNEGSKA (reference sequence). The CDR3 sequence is CSASAGTGWTEAFF. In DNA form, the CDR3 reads TGCAGTGCTAGTGCTGGGACAGGGTGGACTGAAGCTTTCTTT.

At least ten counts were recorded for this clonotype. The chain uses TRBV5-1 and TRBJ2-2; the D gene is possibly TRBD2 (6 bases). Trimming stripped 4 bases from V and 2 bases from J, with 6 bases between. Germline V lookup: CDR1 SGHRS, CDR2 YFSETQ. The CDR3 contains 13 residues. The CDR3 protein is CASSAGNTGELFF. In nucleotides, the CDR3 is TGCGCCAGCAGCGCGGGAAACACCGGGGAGCTGTTTTTT.

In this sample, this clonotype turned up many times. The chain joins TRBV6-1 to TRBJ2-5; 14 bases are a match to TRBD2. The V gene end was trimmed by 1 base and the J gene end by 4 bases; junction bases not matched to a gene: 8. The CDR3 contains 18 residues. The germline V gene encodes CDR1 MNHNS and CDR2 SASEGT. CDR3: CASSEGTSGRRGGETQYF. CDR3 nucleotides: TGTGCCAGCAGTGAAGGGACTAGCGGGAGGAGGGGAGGAGAGACCCAGTACTTC.

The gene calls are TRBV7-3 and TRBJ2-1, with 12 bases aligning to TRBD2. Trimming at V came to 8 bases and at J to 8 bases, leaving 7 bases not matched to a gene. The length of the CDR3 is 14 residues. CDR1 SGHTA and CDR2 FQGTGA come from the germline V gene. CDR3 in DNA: TGTGCCAGCGGCCTAGCGGGAGGGTCGGATGAGCAGTTCTTC. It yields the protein CASGLAGGSDEQFF.

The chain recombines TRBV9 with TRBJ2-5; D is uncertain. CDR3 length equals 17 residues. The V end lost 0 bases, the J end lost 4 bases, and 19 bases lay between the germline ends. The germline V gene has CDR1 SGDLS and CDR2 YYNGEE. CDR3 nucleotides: TGTGCCAGCAGCGTAGAGCTAGTGCCGATGGGTTTAGAGACCCAGTACTTC. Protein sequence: CASSVELVPMGLETQYF.

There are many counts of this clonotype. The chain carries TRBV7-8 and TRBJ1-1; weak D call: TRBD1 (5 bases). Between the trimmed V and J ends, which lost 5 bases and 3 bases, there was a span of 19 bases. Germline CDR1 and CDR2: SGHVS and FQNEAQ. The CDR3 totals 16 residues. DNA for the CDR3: TGTGCCAGCAGCAAGCACAGGACGGTGAAGGACACTGAAGCTTTCTTT. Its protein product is CASSKHRTVKDTEAFF.

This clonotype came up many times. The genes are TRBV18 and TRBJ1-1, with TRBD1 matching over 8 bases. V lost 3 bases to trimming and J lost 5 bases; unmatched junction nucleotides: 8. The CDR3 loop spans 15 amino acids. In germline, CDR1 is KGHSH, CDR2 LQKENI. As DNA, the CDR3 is TGTGCCAGCTCACCCGCAGGACAGGGTAAAACTGAAGCTTTCTTT. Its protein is CASSPAGQGKTEAFF.

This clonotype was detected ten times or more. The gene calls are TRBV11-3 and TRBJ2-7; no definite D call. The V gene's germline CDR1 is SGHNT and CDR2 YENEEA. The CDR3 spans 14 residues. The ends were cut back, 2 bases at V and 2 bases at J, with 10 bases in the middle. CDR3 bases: TGTGCCAGCAGCTTACGGACCACCACCTACGAGCAGTACTTC. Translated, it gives CASSLRTTTYEQYF.

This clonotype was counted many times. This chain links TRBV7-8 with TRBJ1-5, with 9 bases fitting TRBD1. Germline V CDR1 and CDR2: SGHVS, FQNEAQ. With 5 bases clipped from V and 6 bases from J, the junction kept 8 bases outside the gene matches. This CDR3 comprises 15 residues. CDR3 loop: CASSRRDRAPQPQHF. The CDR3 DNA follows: TGTGCCAGCAGCCGTCGGGACAGGGCCCCTCAGCCCCAGCATTTT.

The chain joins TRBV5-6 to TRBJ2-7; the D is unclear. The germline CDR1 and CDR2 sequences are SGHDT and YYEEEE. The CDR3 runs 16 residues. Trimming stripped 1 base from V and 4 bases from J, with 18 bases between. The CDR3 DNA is TGTGCCAGCAGCTTGTTTGTGTCGGACCGCGAATACGAGCAGTACTTC. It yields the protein CASSLFVSDREYEQYF.

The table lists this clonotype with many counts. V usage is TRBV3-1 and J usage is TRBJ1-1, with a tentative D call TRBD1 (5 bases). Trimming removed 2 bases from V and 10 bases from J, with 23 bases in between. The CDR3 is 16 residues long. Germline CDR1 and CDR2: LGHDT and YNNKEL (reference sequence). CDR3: CASSQPAPIFVTGAFF. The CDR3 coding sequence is TGTGCCAGCAGCCAACCTGCCCCAATATTTGTTACAGGAGCTTTCTTT.

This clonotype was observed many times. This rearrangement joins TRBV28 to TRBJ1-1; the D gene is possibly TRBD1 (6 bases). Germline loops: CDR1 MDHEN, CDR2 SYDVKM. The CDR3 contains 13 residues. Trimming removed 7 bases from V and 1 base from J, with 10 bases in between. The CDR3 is CASIKTGNTEAFF. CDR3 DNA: TGTGCCAGCATCAAGACAGGGAACACTGAAGCTTTCTTT.

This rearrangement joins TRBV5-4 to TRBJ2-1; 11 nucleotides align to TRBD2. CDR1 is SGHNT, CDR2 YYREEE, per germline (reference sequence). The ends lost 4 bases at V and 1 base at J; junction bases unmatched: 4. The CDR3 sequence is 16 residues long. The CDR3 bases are TGTGCCAGCAGCCAGGGACTAGCGGTATCCTACAATGAGCAGTTCTTC. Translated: CASSQGLAVSYNEQFF.

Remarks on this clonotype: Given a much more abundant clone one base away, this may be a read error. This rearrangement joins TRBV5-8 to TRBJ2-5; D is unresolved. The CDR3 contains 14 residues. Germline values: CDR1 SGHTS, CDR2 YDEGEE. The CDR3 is CASSFEASQEAQYF. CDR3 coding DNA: TGTGCCAGCAGCTTCGAGGCCAGCCAAGAGGCCCAGTACTTC.